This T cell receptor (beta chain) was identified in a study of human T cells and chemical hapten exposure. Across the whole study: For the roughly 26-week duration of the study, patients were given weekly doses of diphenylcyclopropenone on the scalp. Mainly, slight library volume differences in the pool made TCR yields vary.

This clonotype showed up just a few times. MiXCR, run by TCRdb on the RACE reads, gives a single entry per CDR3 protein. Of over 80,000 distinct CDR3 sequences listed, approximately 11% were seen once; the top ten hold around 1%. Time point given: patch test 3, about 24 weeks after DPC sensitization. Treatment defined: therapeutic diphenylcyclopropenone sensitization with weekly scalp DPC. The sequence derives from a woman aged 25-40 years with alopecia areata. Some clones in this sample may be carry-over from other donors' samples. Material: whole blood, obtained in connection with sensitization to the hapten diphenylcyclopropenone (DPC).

CDR3 sequence reads: CAWSVVGSRTSTDTQYF. The CDR3 region has the DNA TGTGCCTGGAGTGTAGTCGGGAGTCGCACTAGCACAGATACGCAGTATTTT. This chain links TRBV30 with TRBJ2-3, with D tentatively TRBD2 (6 bases). The V end was cut by 0 bases, the J end by 0 bases, with 16 bases between. The CDR3 totals 17 residues. Germline V CDR1 and CDR2: GTSNPN, SVGIG (reference sequence).